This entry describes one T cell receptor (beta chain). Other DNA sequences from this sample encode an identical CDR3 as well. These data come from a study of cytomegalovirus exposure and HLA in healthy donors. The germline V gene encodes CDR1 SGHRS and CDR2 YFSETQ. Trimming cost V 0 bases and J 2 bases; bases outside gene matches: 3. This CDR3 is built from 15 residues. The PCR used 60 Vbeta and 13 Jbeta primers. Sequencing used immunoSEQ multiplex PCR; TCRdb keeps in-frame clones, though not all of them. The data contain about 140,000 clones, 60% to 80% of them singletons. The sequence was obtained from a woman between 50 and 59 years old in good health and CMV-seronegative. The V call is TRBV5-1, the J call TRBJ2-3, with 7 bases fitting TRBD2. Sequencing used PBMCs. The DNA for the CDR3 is TGCGCCAGCAGCTTGGGGACTAGATACACAGATACGCAGTATTTT. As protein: CASSLGTRYTDTQYF.